The 23 T cell receptor beta chains listed next were all sequenced from one sample in a study of T cell responses to AZD1222 COVID-19 vaccine. Measured with immunoSEQ multiplex PCR; TCRdb has only the in-frame clones, and not every one. Of roughly 150,000 clones listed, about 92% are singletons. Specimen: peripheral blood, collected 28 days after the second AZD1222 dose. The receptor source for this set is an adult who received the AZD1222 COVID-19 vaccine.

The chain has TRBV3-1 (or the pseudogene TRBV3-2) and TRBJ1-2, with 10 bases that match TRBD1. Germline V gene lookup returns CDR1 LGHDT and CDR2 YNNKEL (reference sequence). Trimming took 4 bases from V and 8 from J; bases not matched to a gene: 7. This CDR3 is built from 14 residues. CDR3 loop: CASSRDRGVGGYTF. The CDR3 DNA sequence: TGTGCCAGCAGCCGGGACAGGGGAGTTGGAGGCTACACCTTC.

This chain links TRBV6-5 with TRBJ2-7; D perhaps matches TRBD2 (6 bases). The CDR3 runs to 15 residues. Trimming took off 5 bases at V and 0 bases at J, with 14 bases between the two ends. The germline V gene encodes CDR1 MNHEY and CDR2 SVGAGI. This CDR3 reads CASSREAGSSYEQYF. CDR3 bases: TGTGCCAGCAGTCGCGAAGCCGGGAGCTCCTACGAGCAGTACTTC.

This clone was detected once. The chain recombines TRBV6-5 with TRBJ2-7, with D perhaps TRBD1 or TRBD2 (6 bases each). V was cut by 3 bases and J by 3 bases, with 15 bases left in between. CDR1 is MNHEY, CDR2 SVGAGI, per germline. The length of the CDR3 is 15 residues. This chain's CDR3 is CASSYSVGGGYEQYF. As DNA, the CDR3 is TGTGCCAGCAGTTATAGTGTCGGAGGGGGCTACGAGCAGTACTTC.

The chain carries TRBV6-5 and TRBJ1-5; no reliable D call. The CDR3 extends over 15 amino acids. Per germline, CDR1 MNHEY and CDR2 SVGAGI. The V gene lost 7 bases and the J gene lost 4 bases, with 17 bases spanning the gap. The DNA for the CDR3 is TGTGCCAGCACCCAGCCTCAACTTGGGAATCAGCCCCAGCATTTT. Amino acid sequence: CASTQPQLGNQPQHF.

The chain links TRBV5-1 to TRBJ2-7; 7 nucleotides line up with TRBD1. This CDR3 spans 15 amino acids. Germline CDR1 SGHRS, CDR2 YFSETQ. Trimming cost V 4 bases and J 0 bases; bases outside gene matches: 7. Here the CDR3 reads CASSPGQTTSYEQYF. In nucleotides, the CDR3 is TGCGCCAGCAGCCCGGGACAGACGACCTCCTACGAGCAGTACTTC.

The rearrangement uses TRBV7-9 and TRBJ2-3; no reliable D call. Per the germline V gene, CDR1 is SEHNR and CDR2 is FQNEAQ (reference sequence). CDR3 length equals 16 residues. Between the trimmed V and J ends, which lost 2 bases and 0 bases, there was a span of 12 bases. The CDR3 region is CASSLRSASSTDTQYF. The CDR3 DNA sequence: TGTGCCAGCAGCTTAAGGTCAGCTTCTAGCACAGATACGCAGTATTTT.

The J gene is TRBJ2-4, the V gene TRBV18, with D possibly TRBD2 on 5 matching bases. The V gene lost 2 bases and the J gene lost 1 base, with 9 bases spanning the gap. Per germline, CDR1 KGHSH and CDR2 LQKENI. This CDR3 is built from 15 residues. Written as DNA, the CDR3 is TGTGCCAGCTCACCAGGGGAGTCCGCCAAAAACATTCAGTACTTC. Translating it yields CASSPGESAKNIQYF.

The chain couples TRBV7-2 to TRBJ1-5; D unclear. The germline V gene encodes CDR1 SGHTA and CDR2 FQGNSA. The CDR3 sequence is 13 residues long. V was cut by 3 bases and J by 1 base, with 4 bases left in between. As DNA, the CDR3 is TGTGCCAGCAGCTTGCAGAGCAATCAGCCCCAGCATTTT. It specifies CASSLQSNQPQHF.

V is TRBV11-1 and J is TRBJ2-2; TRBD2 matches at 7 bases. V was clipped by 4 bases and J by 6 bases; unmatched bases: 8. The germline V gene encodes CDR1 SGHAT and CDR2 FQDESV (reference sequence). The CDR3 loop spans 15 amino acids. The CDR3 is CASSSQTSRAGELFF. CDR3 coding DNA: TGTGCCAGCAGCTCCCAGACTAGCCGAGCCGGGGAGCTGTTTTTT.

This chain uses TRBV19 with TRBJ1-5; D is unclear. In germline, CDR1 is LNHDA, CDR2 SQIVND (reference sequence). The V and J ends lost 5 bases and 5 bases respectively, with 16 bases between them. The length of the CDR3 is 15 residues. The CDR3 coding sequence is TGTGCCAGTAGTGGGCAGGTCCAAGGGTATCAGCCCCAGCATTTT. This encodes CASSGQVQGYQPQHF.

Note on this clone: This sample includes further DNA sequences coding for the same CDR3. The chain employs TRBV30 and TRBJ1-1; perhaps TRBD1 as D (6 bases). CDR1 is GTSNPN, CDR2 SVGIG, per germline (reference sequence). The CDR3 length is 14 residues. V lost 1 base and J 1 base, leaving 10 bases between the germline ends. The chain's CDR3 is CAWSGLTGNTEAFF. CDR3 coding DNA: TGTGCCTGGAGTGGATTGACAGGGAACACTGAAGCTTTCTTT.

V and J are TRBV9 and TRBJ1-3; D not certain. The CDR3 runs 16 residues. From germline, CDR1 is SGDLS and CDR2 YYNGEE. V was shortened by 0 bases and J by 0 bases, with 10 bases between the two germline ends. The CDR3 is CASSVEVGSSGNTIYF. The CDR3 coding sequence is TGTGCCAGCAGCGTAGAGGTGGGGAGCTCTGGAAACACCATATATTTT.

The J gene is TRBJ1-4, the V gene TRBV5-4; 9 nucleotides match TRBD1. Losses at the gene ends were 0 bases for V and 8 bases for J; bases not matched to a gene: 5. This CDR3 is 15 amino acids long. CDR1 and CDR2 (germline): SGHNT, YYREEE (reference sequence). The CDR3 here is CASSLGGQGNEKLFF. For the CDR3, the DNA is TGTGCCAGCAGCTTGGGCGGACAGGGGAACGAAAAACTGTTTTTT.

As to this clone: At one end, the junction sequence differs from germline, possibly due to a read error. V is TRBV6-5 and J is TRBJ1-2; TRBD1 aligns across 9 bases. CDR1 and CDR2 from the germline V gene are MNHEY and SVGAGI. The CDR3 spans 13 residues. DNA of the CDR3: TGTGCCAGCAGTTACGCCCCGGACAGGGGCCTCTTCTTC. Translation gives CASSYAPDRGLFF.

The chain recombines TRBV7-3 with TRBJ1-1; D ambiguous. The V gene lost 5 bases and the J gene lost 1 base, with 11 bases spanning the gap. Germline-derived CDR1 and CDR2 are SGHTA and FQGTGA. The length of the CDR3 is 14 residues. This CDR3 reads CASSASSANTEAFF. The CDR3 DNA reads TGTGCCAGCAGCGCTTCCTCAGCGAACACTGAAGCTTTCTTT.

The rearrangement uses TRBV29-1 and TRBJ1-6; D is unresolved. V was clipped by 6 bases and J by 7 bases, with 25 bases between them. CDR3 size: 17 residues. Per the germline V gene, CDR1 is SQVTM and CDR2 is ANQGSEA. CDR3 DNA: TGCAGCGTCCTTACATTCGCCGGGATCCTGGGAAATTCACCCCTCCACTTT. It encodes CSVLTFAGILGNSPLHF.

The genes are TRBV6-6 and TRBJ2-2; 7 bases are a match to TRBD1. V was clipped by 2 bases and J by 6 bases; unmatched bases: 3. There are 14 residues in the CDR3. Germline lookup yields CDR1 MNHNY and CDR2 SVGAGI (reference sequence). CDR3 bases: TGTGCCAGCAGTTACACACAGGGGTCCGGGGAGCTGTTTTTT. This gives the protein CASSYTQGSGELFF.

This sequence joins TRBV7-9 and TRBJ1-6, with D possibly being TRBD1 (6 bases). Germline values: CDR1 SEHNR, CDR2 FQNEAQ (reference sequence). The CDR3 contains 14 residues. Trimming took 4 bases from V and 9 from J, leaving 13 bases between them. The CDR3 protein is CASSSSGAASPLHF. The CDR3 nucleotides are TGTGCCAGCAGCTCCTCAGGGGCGGCTTCACCCCTCCACTTT.

The chain couples TRBV20-1 to TRBJ2-7; D ambiguous. This CDR3 has 11 residues. V dropped 1 base and J dropped 3 bases, with 4 bases sitting between them. Germline loops: CDR1 DFQATT, CDR2 SNEGSKA (reference sequence). Written as DNA, the CDR3 is TGCAGTGCTAGAGTGAACTACGAGCAGTACTTC. As protein: CSARVNYEQYF.

The V call is TRBV2, the J call TRBJ2-7; tentatively, D is TRBD1 (6 bases). Germline V lookup: CDR1 SNHLY, CDR2 FYNNEI. Trimming stripped 2 bases from V and 7 bases from J, with 12 bases between. CDR3 length: 13 amino acids. Written as DNA, the CDR3 is TGTGCCAGCAGTGAAAACAGGGTAGGGGAGCAGTACTTC. It encodes CASSENRVGEQYF.

The chain combines TRBV19 with TRBJ1-5; tentative D call: TRBD1 (6 bases). The V gene's germline CDR1 is LNHDA and CDR2 SQIVND (reference sequence). V shed 1 base and J shed 3 bases, with 10 bases lying between them. The CDR3 has 15 residues. The CDR3 DNA is TGTGCCAGTAGTATAGTCGACAGGCTCAATCAGCCCCAGCATTTT. Its translation is CASSIVDRLNQPQHF.

This clone was found a few times. This rearrangement joins TRBV28 to TRBJ1-4; 10 nucleotides align to TRBD1. Germline V gene data show CDR1 as MDHEN and CDR2 as SYDVKM. The CDR3 length is 15 residues. V dropped 8 bases and J dropped 10; count of bases not matched to a gene: 13. Here the CDR3 reads CASLSAGQGVGKLFF. The CDR3 region has the DNA TGTGCCAGCCTTTCTGCAGGACAGGGGGTGGGAAAACTGTTTTTT.

The chain is built from TRBV5-1 and TRBJ1-4, with 8 bases matching TRBD1. The CDR3 has 14 amino acids. V lost 4 bases, J lost 7 bases, and 6 bases stayed unmatched. Germline-derived CDR1 and CDR2 are SGHRS and YFSETQ. CDR3 residues: CASSPGQGREKLFF. In DNA, the CDR3 is TGCGCCAGCAGCCCCGGACAGGGCCGTGAAAAACTGTTTTTT.